This TCR beta chain emerged from a study of blood T cell repertoires in COVID-19 (dated by TCRdb to 2020 to 2021). Concerning the study at large: Collaborator samples came from the United States, Italy and Spain and covered acute and convalescent phases of COVID-19. The samples were drawn from two sources: the first 160 participants of the ongoing ImmuneRACE study, and 1,000 to 1,500 subjects contributed by 6 global collaborators. HLA class I and class II types, where available, came from metadata supplied by the sample provider rather than from assay-based typing. The sample metadata nearly always contained a de-identified subject ID, COVID-19 status, age in years and sex. The prospective study material was composed of cDNA or gDNA derived from T cells, B-cell-depleted T cells, or PBMCs. A freely available public database, intended as a resource for researchers studying the immune response to SARS-CoV-2, is where the repertoires were released. Deeply sampled blood TCRbeta repertoires from subjects exposed to, actively infected with, or recovered from COVID-19 were included in the dataset. Broader findings and caveats from the paper: How much clinical and demographic metadata was included differed by source and by participant, and the metadata was provided uncurated.

Whole blood was collected in K2EDTA tubes by collaborating institutions according to the institutions' own protocols. For TCRbeta analysis, collaborators shipped samples in one of three forms: frozen whole blood, isolated PBMCs, or DNA extracted from either of those sample types. TCRbeta CDR3 regions were amplified from genomic DNA by means of the immunoSEQ Assay, a bias-controlled multiplex PCR. Per the source publication's procedure: The number of nucleated cells in each sample was estimated from the amplification of reference gene primers within the assay. To quantify the absolute abundance of each unique TCRbeta CDR3 rearrangement, sequence reads were collapsed and filtered. For each sample, productive Simpson clonality was calculated by taking the square root of Simpson's diversity index across productive rearrangements. The clones in this table, taken by TCRdb from immuneACCESS, are in-frame only. Not every clone is retained; where verified, under half of the shortfall comes from an unresolved V gene, and the cause of the rest is unknown. V, J and clone size were drawn from that table, and D and trimming were deduced from the DNA. The sample has approximately 250,000 clones on record, roughly nine tenths of them singletons. Approximately 9% of the sample comes from the top ten.

CDR1 and CDR2 are drawn from the germline V gene (reference sequence): LNHDA, SQIVND. Trimming takes 4 bases off V and 7 bases off J; junction bases not matched to a gene: 9. From cysteine to phenylalanine, the CDR3 is 15 amino acids long. Only CDR3 DNA is held: 45 bases, read in frame from base 1. Of note for this clone: Its recognized antigen is unknown. Per-nucleotide qualities are absent, and no much larger clonotype sits a single base away.

Sequencing used peripheral blood. The origin of this receptor is a man aged 40-49 years with active or convalescent COVID-19. This sequence uses TRBV19 and TRBJ1-5; the central 8 bases match TRBD1. The CDR3 amino acid sequence is: CASSTFGQGGQPQHF. Read as DNA, the sequence is TGTGCCAGTAGTACCTTCGGACAGGGCGGGCAGCCCCAGCATTTT.